A single sample is the source of the 6 T cell receptor beta chains below, sequenced in a study of blood T cell repertoires in COVID-19 (dated by TCRdb to about 2020). Receptor libraries were prepared by the immunoSEQ multiplex PCR assay. TCRdb mirrors the immuneACCESS table, restricted to in-frame sequences. Some clones are absent from its copies; in checked studies, under half trace to an unresolved V gene, and the reason for the others is unknown. The sample data list approximately 190,000 clones, and about 88% of these were observed just once. The top ten clonotypes cover roughly 6% of the sample. The sequencing sample was made of peripheral blood. The source of these receptors is a woman aged 40 to 50 who had recovered from COVID-19.

The chain carries TRBV3-1 (or the pseudogene TRBV3-2) and TRBJ2-5; D might be TRBD1 (6 bases). The V end was cut by 0 bases, the J end by 0 bases, with 17 bases between. CDR1 and CDR2 (germline): LGHDT, YNNKEL (reference sequence). This CDR3 is built from 18 residues. The DNA of the CDR3 is TGTGCCAGCAGCCAAGATCACGGAGGACAGCAGTACCAAGAGACCCAGTACTTC. The encoded protein is CASSQDHGGQQYQETQYF.

This clone was recorded once. The CDR3: CASSLGQISYEQYF. The CDR3 nucleotides are TGCGCCAGCAGCTTGGGGCAGATATCCTACGAGCAGTACTTC. This sequence joins TRBV5-1 and TRBJ2-7; no definite D call. Trimming shortened V by 0 bases and J by 1 base, and 8 bases separated the two germline ends. The germline gives CDR1 SGHRS, CDR2 YFSETQ. The CDR3 consists of 14 residues. The whole variable domain, remainder taken from reference TRBV5-1 and TRBJ2-7, is KAGVTQTPRYLIKTRGQQVTLSCSPISGHRSVSWYQQTPGQGLQFLFEYFSETQRNKGNFPGRFSGRQFSNSRSEMNVSTLELGDSALYLCASSLGQISYEQYFGPGTRLTVT.

This clone was observed once. V usage is TRBV6-4 and J usage is TRBJ2-5; 10 bases are a match to TRBD1. This CDR3 spans 14 amino acids. CDR1 and CDR2 (germline): MRHNA, SNTAGT. V lost 0 bases and J lost 5; bases outside the gene matches: 0. The CDR3 bases are TGTGCCAGCAGTGACTCGACAGGGGGCGAGACCCAGTACTTC. Translated: CASSDSTGGETQYF.

This clone was picked up a small number of times. This chain joins TRBV7-9 and TRBJ1-2, with a tentative D call TRBD1 (6 bases). V was shortened by 8 bases and J by 3 bases, with 13 bases between the two germline ends. The V gene's germline CDR1 is SEHNR and CDR2 FQNEAQ (reference sequence). The CDR3 runs 13 residues. The CDR3 DNA sequence: TGTGCCAGCCTCCTGTCAGGGGACTATGGCTACACCTTC. It yields the protein CASLLSGDYGYTF.

In DNA, the CDR3 is TGCGCCAGCAGCCAAGGGCCTAGCACAGATACGCAGTATTTT. Translating it yields CASSQGPSTDTQYF. The chain recombines TRBV4-3 with TRBJ2-3; D ambiguous. V was clipped by 1 base and J by 0 bases, with 5 bases between them. Germline V gene lookup returns CDR1 LGHNA and CDR2 YSLEER. CDR3 length: 14 amino acids.

This clone was observed a few times. V usage is TRBV5-1 and J usage is TRBJ2-3; no definite D call. The CDR3 is 12 residues long. Germline V CDR1 and CDR2: SGHRS, YFSETQ. Between the trimmed V and J ends, which lost 7 bases and 2 bases, there was a span of 8 bases. Here the CDR3 reads CASSYPTDTQYF. The CDR3 DNA is TGCGCCAGCTCCTACCCCACAGATACGCAGTATTTT.